The 14 T cell receptor beta chains reported below all come from one sample, sequenced in a study of OX40 agonist ivuxolimab in advanced cancers. Assay: immunoSEQ multiplex PCR; the TCRdb copy retains only in-frame clones and omits some. The data contain tens of thousands of clones, roughly 83% of them singletons. The specimen comprised CD4+ or CD8+ T cells sorted from blood, sampled in a trial of the OX40 agonist ivuxolimab. These receptors all stem from an adult with an advanced solid tumor such as melanoma, head and neck, liver or kidney cancer.

This clone was counted at least ten times. The genes are TRBV4-2 and TRBJ2-1, with 8 nucleotides matching TRBD2. With V trimmed by 1 base and J by 2 bases, 4 bases remained unmatched. Germline CDR1 and CDR2: LGHNA and YNFKEQ. The CDR3 extends over 16 amino acids. CDR3 residues: CASSQAGREAYNEQFF. In DNA, the CDR3 is TGTGCCAGCAGCCAAGCTGGGCGGGAGGCCTACAATGAGCAGTTCTTC.

J is TRBJ2-1 and V is TRBV6-1; D is unclear. Germline CDR1 is MNHNS and CDR2 is SASEGT. The V end was cut by 6 bases, the J end by 2 bases, with 14 bases between. This CDR3 spans 15 amino acids. In DNA, the CDR3 is TGTGCCAGCAGGGAGTCTGTGGGGACCTACAATGAGCAGTTCTTC. Translated, it gives CASRESVGTYNEQFF.

This clone came up a few times. The V call is TRBV21-1, the J call TRBJ2-3; the listed D gene, TRBD2, was not tested against the DNA. TRBV21-1 is a documented pseudogene. The CDR3 contains 18 residues. CDR3 DNA: TGTGCCAGCAGCAAAGATCGGTTAGCGGGGGTGGGCACAGATACGCAGTATTTT. Amino acids: CASSKDRLAGVGTDTQYF.

The rearrangement joins TRBV6-5 to TRBJ1-3; 9 nucleotides match TRBD1. Germline-derived CDR1 and CDR2 are MNHEY and SVGAGI. This CDR3 is 16 amino acids long. V was pared by 4 bases and J by 3 bases, with 7 bases of the junction left unmatched. DNA of the CDR3: TGTGCCAGCAGTTTCCTGACAGGGGGTATTGGAAACACCATATATTTT. Encoded protein: CASSFLTGGIGNTIYF.

This clone appeared once. This sequence joins TRBV7-3 and TRBJ2-5; 10 nucleotides align to TRBD2. CDR3 length equals 15 residues. Trimming at V came to 5 bases and at J to 2 bases, leaving 5 bases not matched to a gene. Per the germline V gene, CDR1 is SGHTA and CDR2 is FQGTGA. The CDR3 DNA reads TGTGCCAGCAGCCCGATAGCGGGGGGACAAGAGACCCAGTACTTC. Residues: CASSPIAGGQETQYF.

This clone came up once. The chain combines TRBV2 with TRBJ2-7, with D possibly matching TRBD2 (6 bases). This CDR3 is built from 13 residues. The V end lost 6 bases, the J end lost 0 bases, and 9 bases lay between the germline ends. Germline values: CDR1 SNHLY, CDR2 FYNNEI. The CDR3 nucleotides read TGTGCCAGCAGAGGAGGGCCCTCCTACGAGCAGTACTTC. Protein: CASRGGPSYEQYF.

In its sample, this clone was seen a few times. This rearrangement joins TRBV9 to TRBJ1-2; D remains ambiguous. Between the trimmed V and J ends, which lost 5 bases and 6 bases, there was a span of 17 bases. Germline V gene sequence: CDR1 SGDLS, CDR2 YYNGEE. The CDR3 runs 14 residues. CDR3 residues: CASRASPRADGYTF. The CDR3 nucleotides are TGTGCCAGCAGGGCTAGCCCCCGCGCGGATGGCTACACCTTC.

This clone occurred a few times. V and J are TRBV9 and TRBJ1-6, with 7 bases fitting TRBD1. The V segment lost 8 bases and the J segment 7 bases; nucleotides outside the gene matches: 9. CDR3 size: 14 residues. Germline CDR1 reads SGDLS; CDR2 reads YYNGEE. Here the CDR3 DNA reads TGTGCCAGTGGTCGACAGGGAGCCAATTCACCCCTCCACTTT. Translating gives CASGRQGANSPLHF.

The chain uses TRBV7-9 and TRBJ1-5; TRBD1 is a possible D gene (5 bases). The CDR3 extends over 16 amino acids. CDR1 and CDR2 (germline): SEHNR, FQNEAQ (reference sequence). V was cut by 4 bases and J by 4 bases, with 17 bases left in between. In nucleotides, the CDR3 is TGTGCCAGCAGCTCAAGGGAGACAGCTTCTAATCAGCCCCAGCATTTT. Protein: CASSSRETASNQPQHF.

The V and J genes are TRBV18 and TRBJ1-1, with D uncertain. V gave up 0 bases and J gave up 9 bases, with 8 bases separating them. The CDR3 sequence is 12 residues long. Germline V gene sequence: CDR1 KGHSH, CDR2 LQKENI. The CDR3 reads CASSPPAGKAFF. CDR3 nucleotides: TGTGCCAGCTCACCACCAGCGGGGAAAGCTTTCTTT.

V is TRBV6-1 and J is TRBJ2-1; 11 bases fit TRBD2. V lost 6 bases, J lost 5 bases, and 6 bases stayed unmatched. Germline assignment: CDR1 MNHNS and CDR2 SASEGT. This CDR3 region has 15 residues. The chain's CDR3 is CASRDGTSGNNEQFF. Here the CDR3 DNA reads TGTGCCAGCAGGGACGGGACTAGCGGAAACAATGAGCAGTTCTTC.

The chain couples TRBV6-5 to TRBJ1-4, with D tentatively TRBD1 (5 bases). Germline CDR1 reads MNHEY; CDR2 reads SVGAGI. The CDR3 sequence is 14 residues long. Trimming cost V 4 bases and J 7 bases, with 13 bases left between them. CDR3 sequence (DNA): TGTGCCAGCAGTTTGGTCAGGGCGGGTGAAAAACTGTTTTTT. Translated, it gives CASSLVRAGEKLFF.

J is TRBJ2-1 and V is TRBV28, with a tentative D call TRBD1 (6 bases). Germline loops: CDR1 MDHEN, CDR2 SYDVKM. CDR3 length: 13 amino acids. Deletions cut 11 bases from V and 6 bases from J, with 17 bases between. The DNA for the CDR3 is TGTGCCGGATCAAGGACAGTACTCAATGAGCAGTTCTTC. This codes for CAGSRTVLNEQFF.

Written as DNA, the CDR3 is TGTGCCAGCAGTCAGAAACCGACAGATGAAAAACTGTTTTTT. Translation gives CASSQKPTDEKLFF. The chain recombines TRBV27 with TRBJ1-4, with D perhaps matching TRBD1 (5 bases). Germline V lookup: CDR1 MNHEY, CDR2 SMNVEV (reference sequence). CDR3 size: 14 residues. Deletions cut 5 bases from V and 6 bases from J, with 13 bases between.